The clone carrying this T cell receptor beta chain was seen a handful of times. The antigen is not known. The record originates from a study of tumor-infiltrating lymphocytes in localized non-small cell lung cancer. Study details: Several tumor histologies, both smoking statuses, and some post-neoadjuvant chemotherapy samples were included. From each patient, both tumor and uninvolved lung, non-adjacent to tumor, were sampled. Study findings and constraints: Tumor T-cell fraction was not associated with recurrence-free survival.

Profiling relied on immunoSEQ multiplex PCR, and the TCRdb table lists in-frame clones only, not all of them. The data contain tens of thousands of clones, approximately 73% of them singletons. Sequencing input: lung tumor tissue. The source of this sequence is a human donor with non-small cell lung cancer.

CDR3 region: CASSVLGGGKFF. The CDR3 DNA is TGTGCCAGCAGCGTATTGGGTGGGGGGAAGTTCTTC. The chain couples TRBV9 to TRBJ2-1; tentative D call: TRBD2 (6 bases). The germline CDR1 and CDR2 sequences are SGDLS and YYNGEE. V was trimmed by 1 base and J by 14 bases, leaving 13 bases between them. This CDR3 is built from 12 residues.